This TCR beta chain was identified in a study of metastatic and nonmetastatic thyroid tumors. V was clipped by 4 bases and J by 5 bases; unmatched bases: 8. Germline CDR1 is MGHRA and CDR2 is YSYEKL. This CDR3 has 15 residues. No patient had received any treatment before thyroid surgery. TCRdb reprocessed the PCR reads using MiXCR. The sample lists approximately 20,000 clones, over 15% occurring once. By sample fraction, this clone is medium-sized. The receptor was isolated from a male donor with papillary thyroid cancer or a benign thyroid nodule (not recorded which). Some clones in this sample may be carry-over from other donors' samples. The source material was blood. The chain couples TRBV4-1 to TRBJ2-1, with 7 bases lining up with TRBD1. The CDR3 sequence is CASSRPGQINNEQFF. CDR3 in DNA: TGCGCCAGCAGCCGACCGGGACAGATAAACAATGAGCAGTTCTTC.